A single sample gave rise to the 25 T cell receptor beta chains below, sequenced in a study of T cell changes during pregnancy in multiple sclerosis. Generated by immunoSEQ multiplex PCR, the TCRdb table keeps only in-frame clones and is missing some. The sample comprises about 76,000 clones, roughly 93% of which are singletons, and approximately 2.5% rests with the top ten. Sequenced here: peripheral blood, sampled in the second trimester of pregnancy. The receptors come from a female donor with multiple sclerosis, enrolled in a pregnancy study.

The V call is TRBV20-1, the J call TRBJ2-5; the match to TRBD2 covers 10 bases. Germline CDR1 and CDR2: DFQATT and SNEGSKA (reference sequence). The CDR3 is made up of 10 amino acids. The trim removed 5 bases at V and 12 bases at J, leaving 3 bases unmatched. The CDR3 loop is CSAGTSAKYF. The CDR3 nucleotides read TGCAGTGCTGGGACTAGCGCAAAGTACTTC.

The gene calls are TRBV9 and TRBJ2-3; tentatively, D is TRBD2 (5 bases). This CDR3 is built from 18 residues. Trimming pared 4 bases from V and 0 bases from J, leaving 21 bases between. In germline, CDR1 is SGDLS, CDR2 YYNGEE. The CDR3 DNA reads as TGTGCCAGCAGCATTCCCCGCGCAGGAGGCGAAAGCACAGATACGCAGTATTTT. It is translated as CASSIPRAGGESTDTQYF.

V and J are TRBV6-4 and TRBJ1-3; 9 bases map to TRBD1. Germline V gene sequence: CDR1 MRHNA, CDR2 SNTAGT. The junction had 10 bases not matched to a gene; V was cut back by 3 bases and J by 4 bases. CDR3 size: 17 residues. The CDR3, as DNA: TGTGCCAGCAGTGAATCTGAAAGGGACAGGGAAGGAAACACCATATATTTT. Translation: CASSESERDREGNTIYF.

The J gene is TRBJ1-6, the V gene TRBV5-6; D gene unclear. The germline V gene has CDR1 SGHDT and CDR2 YYEEEE. CDR3 size: 14 residues. Trimming stripped 0 bases from V and 7 bases from J, with 8 bases between. CDR3 in DNA: TGTGCCAGCAGCTTGGTCGGTCCGAATTCACCCCTCCACTTT. The encoded protein is CASSLVGPNSPLHF. Based on the CDR3 plus reference TRBV5-6 and TRBJ1-6, the full variable domain is DAGVTQSPTHLIKTRGQQVTLRCSPKSGHDTVSWYQQALGQGPQFIFQYYEEEERQRGNFPDRFSGHQFPNYSSELNVNALLLGDSALYLCASSLVGPNSPLHFGNGTRLTVT.

In its sample, this clone was seen once. The V call is TRBV7-6, the J call TRBJ2-3; D perhaps matches TRBD1 (6 bases). The V end lost 2 bases, the J end lost 2 bases, and 14 bases lay between the germline ends. CDR1 is SGHVS and CDR2 is FNYEAQ in the germline V gene. The CDR3 has 16 amino acids. The chain's CDR3 is CASSLRGSGFTDTQYF. CDR3 bases: TGTGCCAGCAGCTTAAGGGGGTCCGGGTTCACAGATACGCAGTATTTT. Combining the CDR3 with reference TRBV7-6 and TRBJ2-3 gives the whole variable domain GAGVSQSPRYKVTKRGQDVALRCDPISGHVSLYWYRQALGQGPEFLTYFNYEAQQDKSGLPNDRFSAERPEGSISTLTIQRTEQRDSAMYRCASSLRGSGFTDTQYFGPGTRLTVL.

This rearrangement joins TRBV5-1 to TRBJ2-7, with TRBD1 matching 9 bases. The trim removed 0 bases at V and 4 bases at J, leaving 5 bases unmatched. CDR1 is SGHRS and CDR2 is YFSETQ in the germline V gene. The CDR3 extends over 15 amino acids. CDR3 nucleotides: TGCGCCAGCAGCTTGGACAGGGGGCGCTTTTACGAGCAGTACTTC. Translation gives CASSLDRGRFYEQYF.

This clone was found a few times. The chain employs TRBV13 and TRBJ1-1, with D tentatively TRBD1 (5 bases). The germline V and J ends were trimmed by 4 bases and 10 bases, with 16 bases remaining between them. The V gene's germline CDR1 is PRHDT and CDR2 FYEKMQ (reference sequence). CDR3 size: 13 residues. Written as DNA, the CDR3 is TGTGCCAGCAGCTCGAATGTAGGGGATCGAGCTTTCTTT. Its translation: CASSSNVGDRAFF. Based on the CDR3 plus reference TRBV13 and TRBJ1-1, the full variable domain is AAGVIQSPRHLIKEKRETATLKCYPIPRHDTVYWYQQGPGQDPQFLISFYEKMQSDKGSIPDRFSAQQFSDYHSELNMSSLELGDSALYFCASSSNVGDRAFFGQGTRLTVV.

The V call is TRBV29-1, the J call TRBJ2-3, with 11 positions matching TRBD2. The germline V gene encodes CDR1 SQVTM and CDR2 ANQGSEA. V gave up 3 bases and J gave up 2 bases; unmatched junction bases: 4. This CDR3 contains 15 residues. The CDR3 sequence: CSVEGTSGHTDTQYF. CDR3 DNA sequence: TGCAGCGTTGAGGGGACTAGCGGCCACACAGATACGCAGTATTTT.

This chain uses TRBV9 with TRBJ1-6; tentatively, D is TRBD1 (6 bases). Germline V gene sequence: CDR1 SGDLS, CDR2 YYNGEE. This CDR3 spans 15 amino acids. Trimming took off 3 bases at V and 4 bases at J, with 11 bases between the two ends. CDR3 in amino acids: CASSAQGQYNSPLHF. As DNA, the CDR3 is TGTGCCAGCAGCGCGCAGGGGCAATATAATTCACCCCTCCACTTT.

The V call is TRBV5-1, the J call TRBJ2-7; perhaps TRBD2 as D (6 bases). Germline assignment: CDR1 SGHRS and CDR2 YFSETQ. V was cut by 4 bases and J by 5 bases, with 16 bases left in between. The CDR3 contains 14 residues. CDR3 sequence: CASSAGQASDEQYF. DNA for the CDR3: TGCGCCAGCAGCGCCGGACAAGCTAGCGACGAGCAGTACTTC.

The chain is built from TRBV6-1 and TRBJ2-5, with unresolved D. This CDR3 contains 11 residues. Germline values: CDR1 MNHNS, CDR2 SASEGT. The V end lost 6 bases, the J end lost 3 bases, and 5 bases lay between the germline ends. CDR3 protein: CASSVKETQYF. DNA for the CDR3: TGTGCCAGCAGCGTAAAAGAGACCCAGTACTTC.

The genes are TRBV18 and TRBJ1-5; TRBD1 is a possible D gene (6 bases). V was trimmed by 5 bases and J by 5 bases, leaving 10 bases between them. CDR1 KGHSH and CDR2 LQKENI come from the germline V gene. The CDR3 contains 13 residues. The DNA for the CDR3 is TGTGCCAGCTCAACAGGGTCTTATCAGCCCCAGCATTTT. Its protein is CASSTGSYQPQHF.

The chain links TRBV19 to TRBJ2-5, with 10 bases identical to TRBD2. CDR1 LNHDA and CDR2 SQIVND come from the germline V gene (reference sequence). J lost 0 bases, V lost 7 bases, and 2 bases had no gene match. This CDR3 has 14 amino acids. The CDR3 protein is CASKTSGNQETQYF. Written as DNA, the CDR3 is TGTGCCAGTAAAACTAGCGGGAACCAAGAGACCCAGTACTTC.

V is TRBV6-1 and J is TRBJ2-1; 9 bases are shared with TRBD2. In germline, CDR1 is MNHNS, CDR2 SASEGT. Trimming cost V 4 bases and J 10 bases; bases outside gene matches: 5. The CDR3 loop spans 13 amino acids. The CDR3 sequence: CASSAGLAGEQFF. The CDR3, as DNA: TGTGCCAGCAGTGCGGGACTAGCAGGAGAGCAGTTCTTC.

The V call is TRBV7-3, the J call TRBJ2-2; D gene unclear. Trimming left V 4 bases short and J 5 bases short, with 8 bases between. The CDR3 loop spans 13 amino acids. CDR1 is SGHTA and CDR2 is FQGTGA in the germline V gene. CDR3 residues: CASSSKLTGELFF. The CDR3 DNA reads TGTGCCAGCAGCTCGAAACTTACCGGGGAGCTGTTTTTT.

This sequence joins TRBV5-4 and TRBJ2-5; weak D call: TRBD2 (5 bases). CDR1 SGHNT and CDR2 YYREEE come from the germline V gene (reference sequence). The CDR3 has 14 amino acids. With 4 bases removed from V and 3 bases from J, the gap between germline ends came to 13 bases. This chain's CDR3 is CASSPLGAEETQYF. The CDR3 coding sequence is TGTGCCAGCAGCCCTCTGGGAGCGGAAGAGACCCAGTACTTC.

J is TRBJ2-7 and V is TRBV27; D possibly corresponds to TRBD2 (6 bases). CDR1 and CDR2 from the germline V gene are MNHEY and SMNVEV (reference sequence). The CDR3 runs 14 residues. V was shortened by 2 bases and J by 3 bases, with 11 bases between the two germline ends. The CDR3 loop reads CASSLSRGNYEQYF. DNA for the CDR3: TGTGCCAGCAGTTTAAGTCGGGGGAACTACGAGCAGTACTTC.

The chain has TRBV9 and TRBJ1-5; D possibly corresponds to TRBD1 (5 bases). Germline CDR1 and CDR2: SGDLS and YYNGEE. CDR3 length: 15 amino acids. Deletions cut 0 bases from V and 0 bases from J, with 7 bases between. The CDR3 bases are TGTGCCAGCAGCGTAGGGGACTATAGCAATCAGCCCCAGCATTTT. This codes for CASSVGDYSNQPQHF.

This rearrangement joins TRBV9 to TRBJ1-1; unclear D gene. Germline lookup yields CDR1 SGDLS and CDR2 YYNGEE. The CDR3 totals 13 residues. V was clipped by 0 bases and J by 6 bases, with 9 bases between them. The CDR3 region has the DNA TGTGCCAGCAGCGTAGTGGGGAGCGCTGAAGCTTTCTTT. Translating gives CASSVVGSAEAFF.

The chain recombines TRBV27 with TRBJ2-1; TRBD1 matches 8 bases. Germline V gene data show CDR1 as MNHEY and CDR2 as SMNVEV (reference sequence). The V gene end was trimmed by 6 bases and the J gene end by 8 bases; junction bases not matched to a gene: 12. This CDR3 is built from 15 residues. The CDR3 spells CASRGLGQAIDEQFF. CDR3 bases: TGTGCCAGCAGGGGTTTGGGACAGGCGATTGATGAGCAGTTCTTC.

The chain links TRBV7-3 to TRBJ2-1; 11 nucleotides match TRBD2. Trimming took 1 base from V and 7 from J; bases not matched to a gene: 6. This CDR3 is built from 16 residues. Looked up from germline, CDR1 is SGHTA and CDR2 is FQGTGA. For the CDR3, the DNA is TGTGCCAGCAGCTTAAACACTAGCGGGAGTAAAAATGAGCAGTTCTTC. Encoded protein: CASSLNTSGSKNEQFF. Full variable domain (missing parts from reference TRBV7-3 and TRBJ2-1): GAGVSQTPSNKVTEKGKYVELRCDPISGHTALYWYRQSLGQGPEFLIYFQGTGAADDSGLPNDRFFAVRPEGSVSTLKIQRTERGDSAVYLCASSLNTSGSKNEQFFGPGTRLTVL.

This sequence joins TRBV4-1 and TRBJ1-1, with 7 bases fitting TRBD1. In germline, CDR1 is MGHRA, CDR2 YSYEKL. The CDR3 is 16 amino acids. J gave up 2 bases and V 4 bases, and 10 bases lay outside the gene matches. CDR3 in amino acids: CASSPRTGASNTEAFF. The CDR3 DNA sequence: TGCGCCAGCAGCCCTCGGACAGGAGCTTCAAACACTGAAGCTTTCTTT.

V is TRBV11-2 and J is TRBJ2-7; a weak D match, TRBD2 (6 bases). Trimming left V 3 bases short and J 7 bases short, with 16 bases between. Germline loops: CDR1 SGHAT, CDR2 FQNNGV. The CDR3 has 14 residues. The CDR3 DNA reads as TGTGCCAGCAGCTTGGTCAGGACTATTTGGGAGCAGTACTTC. Translating it yields CASSLVRTIWEQYF.

This chain uses TRBV11-3 with TRBJ2-2; weak D call: TRBD2 (7 bases). Trimming left V 6 bases short and J 4 bases short, with 12 bases between. The germline V gene has CDR1 SGHNT and CDR2 YENEEA. This CDR3 has 14 residues. CDR3: CASRGGGGTGELFF. CDR3 DNA: TGTGCCAGCAGAGGGGGAGGGGGCACCGGGGAGCTGTTTTTT.

The chain carries TRBV13 and TRBJ2-5; TRBD2 matches at 11 bases. The germline V gene has CDR1 PRHDT and CDR2 FYEKMQ (reference sequence). V shed 4 bases, J shed 4 bases, and the junction held 11 bases outside the gene matches. CDR3 length: 17 residues. DNA of the CDR3: TGTGCCAGCAGCTCGATATTACTAGCGGGGGTAGGAGAGACCCAGTACTTC. It is translated as CASSSILLAGVGETQYF.